These 20 T cell receptor beta chains were all obtained from the same sample, sequenced in a study of spatial heterogeneity in lung cancer. Study-wide findings and caveats: Counts of expanded alpha and beta TCRs within tumors tracked the tumor nonsynonymous mutation count.

Time point given: sample taken at primary tumor resection. TCRdb ran MiXCR on the 5' RACE reads and lists one entry per CDR3 protein. This table has more than 25,000 distinct CDR3 sequences, under 8.5% appearing once. No antigen has been assigned to these receptors. The starting material was lung tumor tissue, obtained at surgery. These TCRs come from a male donor with early-stage non-small cell lung cancer.

This clonotype appeared many times. This chain uses TRBV7-8 with TRBJ2-2, with TRBD1 matching over 7 bases. The CDR3 runs 14 residues. Per germline, CDR1 SGHVS and CDR2 FQNEAQ. Losses at the gene ends were 2 bases for V and 6 bases for J; bases not matched to a gene: 3. The CDR3 reads CASSLRQGSGELFF. CDR3 DNA sequence: TGTGCCAGCAGCTTAAGACAGGGCTCCGGGGAGCTGTTTTTT.

This clonotype turned up a few times. The chain has TRBV7-2 and TRBJ2-5; D unclear. The length of the CDR3 is 14 residues. Trimming took off 4 bases at V and 5 bases at J, with 14 bases between the two ends. Germline lookup yields CDR1 SGHTA and CDR2 FQGNSA. DNA for the CDR3: TGTGCCAGCAGCTCCGATGGTCGGCAGGAGACCCAGTACTTC. Protein product: CASSSDGRQETQYF.

This clonotype was observed at least ten times. The genes are TRBV6-5 and TRBJ2-7, with D hard to call. The CDR3 is made up of 13 amino acids. V was trimmed by 2 bases and J by 6 bases, leaving 11 bases between them. Germline V gene data show CDR1 as MNHEY and CDR2 as SVGAGI. The CDR3 here is CASSYGSGSEQYF. DNA for the CDR3: TGTGCCAGCAGTTACGGGTCGGGTTCCGAGCAGTACTTC.

This CDR3 is CASSLSGLNNEQFF. CDR3 bases: TGTGCCAGCAGCTTATCGGGCCTTAACAATGAGCAGTTCTTC. The chain joins TRBV11-2 to TRBJ2-1; D is unclear. The germline V and J ends were trimmed by 2 bases and 5 bases, with 10 bases remaining between them. Germline CDR1 and CDR2: SGHAT and FQNNGV. The CDR3 runs 14 residues.

At least ten counts were recorded for this clonotype. V and J are TRBV20-1 and TRBJ2-5, with TRBD2 identical over 10 bases. Germline V gene lookup returns CDR1 DFQATT and CDR2 SNEGSKA (reference sequence). CDR3 length equals 15 residues. The J segment lost 1 base and the V segment lost 1 base, leaving 3 bases of the junction unmatched. The CDR3 loop reads CSARASGGIQETQYF. In DNA, the CDR3 is TGCAGTGCTAGAGCTAGCGGGGGCATCCAAGAGACCCAGTACTTC.

The V call is TRBV7-2, the J call TRBJ2-3; possible D gene TRBD1, 7 bases. Trimming took off 3 bases at V and 1 base at J, with 23 bases between the two ends. The CDR3 extends over 19 amino acids. Germline CDR1 reads SGHTA; CDR2 reads FQGNSA. This CDR3 is CASSFPVWGRTGGTDTQYF. CDR3 nucleotide sequence: TGTGCCAGCAGCTTCCCCGTATGGGGGAGGACAGGAGGCACAGATACGCAGTATTTT.

This clonotype was seen repeatedly, ten times or more. The chain links TRBV5-1 to TRBJ2-3, with 7 bases lining up with TRBD1. The CDR3 totals 13 residues. With V trimmed by 5 bases and J by 2 bases, 2 bases remained unmatched. The germline V gene has CDR1 SGHRS and CDR2 YFSETQ. CDR3 DNA: TGCGCCAGCAGGGGACAGAACACAGATACGCAGTATTTT. Protein: CASRGQNTDTQYF.

This clonotype was observed many times. This sequence joins TRBV20-1 and TRBJ2-1; 8 bases line up with TRBD2. This CDR3 region has 12 residues. The germline V gene has CDR1 DFQATT and CDR2 SNEGSKA (reference sequence). V lost 3 bases, J lost 11 bases, and 6 bases stayed unmatched. DNA of the CDR3: TGCAGTGCTAGTGTGACGGGGGGGAAGCAGTTCTTC. Amino acids: CSASVTGGKQFF.

This sequence joins TRBV7-9 and TRBJ1-6; D is ambiguous. CDR3 length: 16 residues. V was cut by 4 bases and J by 0 bases, with 10 bases left in between. Per the germline V gene, CDR1 is SEHNR and CDR2 is FQNEAQ (reference sequence). The CDR3 bases are TGTGCCAGCAGCTCCCGGGAGGACTCCTATAATTCACCCCTCCACTTT. It codes for CASSSREDSYNSPLHF.

This clonotype was seen many times. The rearrangement uses TRBV20-1 and TRBJ1-5; 9 nucleotides line up with TRBD1. This CDR3 is 17 amino acids long. J gave up 1 base and V 2 bases, and 9 bases lay outside the gene matches. Germline CDR1 DFQATT, CDR2 SNEGSKA (reference sequence). In DNA, the CDR3 is TGCAGTGCTAGACCGACAGGGGGGGTTTCCAGCAATCAGCCCCAGCATTTT. This codes for CSARPTGGVSSNQPQHF.

The table lists this clonotype with a count of one. This may be a read error: a much more frequent sequence differs by one nucleotide. The chain combines TRBV28 with TRBJ2-7, with D possibly matching TRBD2 (6 bases). There are 15 residues in the CDR3. Germline V gives CDR1 MDHEN, CDR2 SYDVKM. The DNA of the CDR3 is TGTGCCAGCAGTCCAGCCCGCGGGGCTTTCTACGAGCAGCACTTC. It specifies CASSPARGAFYEQHF.

This clonotype was recorded at least ten times. One end of the junction varies from germline; a read error may be responsible. This chain links TRBV28 with TRBJ1-1, with 8 bases that match TRBD1. Germline values: CDR1 MDHEN, CDR2 SYDVKM. The CDR3 is 14 amino acids. CDR3 region: CASSSPPSGTGGLF. The CDR3 region has the DNA TGTGCCAGCAGTAGCCCCCCCTCCGGGACAGGAGGCTTATTT.

The J gene is TRBJ2-4, the V gene TRBV5-5; 7 positions agree with TRBD2. Germline CDR1 is SGHKS and CDR2 is YYEKEE (reference sequence). This CDR3 comprises 16 residues. The V and J ends lost 1 base and 0 bases, in that order; junction bases with no gene match: 4. Here the CDR3 reads CASSLSGGIAKNIQYF. The CDR3, as DNA: TGTGCCAGCAGCTTGTCGGGAGGTATAGCCAAAAACATTCAGTACTTC.

This clonotype was seen at least ten times. V gene TRBV6-5 combines with J gene TRBJ2-7, with 9 bases lining up with TRBD1. The CDR3 spans 14 residues. Germline CDR1 and CDR2: MNHEY and SVGAGI. Trimming at V came to 6 bases and at J to 2 bases, leaving 5 bases not matched to a gene. CDR3 coding DNA: TGTGCCAGCAGCAGGGGACAGGGAACCTACGAGCAGTACTTC. It translates to CASSRGQGTYEQYF.

This clonotype showed up many times. This sequence joins TRBV29-1 and TRBJ1-5; D perhaps matches TRBD1 (5 bases). Germline values: CDR1 SQVTM, CDR2 ANQGSEA. V was cut by 6 bases and J by 9 bases, with 18 bases left in between. The CDR3 consists of 13 residues. The CDR3 DNA reads as TGCAGCGTGGCCAGGGAACACCAGGGGCCCCAGCATTTT. Protein: CSVAREHQGPQHF. Full variable domain (missing parts from reference TRBV29-1 and TRBJ1-5): SAVISQKPSRDICQRGTSLTIQCQVDSQVTMMFWYRQQPGQSLTLIATANQGSEATYESGFVIDKFPISRPNLTFSTLTVSNMSPEDSSIYLCSVAREHQGPQHFGDGTRLSIL.

This clonotype was found many times. V and J are TRBV27 and TRBJ1-3; D ambiguous. The CDR3 is made up of 14 amino acids. The V gene lost 2 bases and the J gene lost 4 bases, with 9 bases spanning the gap. The germline V gene encodes CDR1 MNHEY and CDR2 SMNVEV (reference sequence). DNA of the CDR3: TGTGCCAGCAGTTTAGGAGGGCCCGGAAACACCATATATTTT. As protein: CASSLGGPGNTIYF.

This clonotype was seen a few times. DNA for the CDR3: TGTGCCAGCAGCTTTGCTGGGACAGGGCGCCACAATGAGCAGTTCTTC. This gives the protein CASSFAGTGRHNEQFF. V gene TRBV5-4 combines with J gene TRBJ2-1; 9 bases are a match to TRBD1. Germline loops: CDR1 SGHNT, CDR2 YYREEE (reference sequence). V gave up 2 bases and J gave up 5 bases; unmatched junction bases: 8. This CDR3 contains 16 residues.

The table lists this clonotype with many counts. The chain links TRBV3-1 to TRBJ2-7, with no clear D. Germline CDR1 LGHDT, CDR2 YNNKEL (reference sequence). The CDR3 totals 15 residues. Between the trimmed V and J ends, which lost 2 bases and 1 base, there was a span of 12 bases. The CDR3 spells CASSQRPPPSYEQYF. As DNA, the CDR3 is TGTGCCAGCAGCCAACGGCCCCCCCCTTCCTACGAGCAGTACTTC.

The chain employs TRBV7-2 and TRBJ1-1, with D maybe TRBD1 (6 bases). This CDR3 has 16 amino acids. V lost 4 bases to trimming and J lost 0 bases, with 15 bases between them. Germline assignment: CDR1 SGHTA and CDR2 FQGNSA. The DNA of the CDR3 is TGTGCCAGCAGCTCACCCTCAGGACAGCTGAACACTGAAGCTTTCTTT. Translated, it gives CASSSPSGQLNTEAFF.

This sequence joins TRBV19 and TRBJ2-3; a possible D gene is TRBD2 (5 bases). The V gene's germline CDR1 is LNHDA and CDR2 SQIVND (reference sequence). The CDR3 contains 14 residues. Trimming removed 3 bases at V and 2 bases at J, with 9 bases between. CDR3 region: CASSMGDYTDTQYF. The DNA for the CDR3 is TGTGCCAGTAGTATGGGTGACTACACAGATACGCAGTATTTT.